This TCR beta chain was captured by sequencing in a study of blood T cell repertoires in COVID-19 (TCRdb year 2020). A note on the overall study: Collaborator samples came from the United States, Italy and Spain and covered acute and convalescent phases of COVID-19. The prospective study material was composed of cDNA or gDNA derived from T cells, B-cell-depleted T cells, or PBMCs. Subjects who had been exposed to COVID-19, were actively infected with it, or had recovered from it provided the deeply sampled blood TCRbeta repertoires that made up the dataset. A freely available public database, intended as a resource for researchers studying the immune response to SARS-CoV-2, is where the repertoires were released. The samples were drawn from two sources: the first 160 participants of the ongoing ImmuneRACE study, and 1,000 to 1,500 subjects contributed by 6 global collaborators. Nearly every sample came with metadata listing a de-identified subject ID, COVID-19 status, age in years and sex. Where available, HLA class I and class II types were taken from metadata supplied by the sample provider and were not determined by assay-based typing.

TCRbeta CDR3 regions were amplified from genomic DNA by means of the immunoSEQ Assay, a bias-controlled multiplex PCR. The authors' pipeline ran thus. The number of nucleated cells in each sample was estimated by amplification of reference gene primers within the assay. To quantify the absolute abundance of each unique TCRbeta CDR3 rearrangement, sequence reads were collapsed and filtered. Productive Simpson clonality was computed per sample as the square root of Simpson's diversity index over productive rearrangements. TCRdb provides this immuneACCESS table in a form limited to in-frame rearrangements. Some clones are lacking; in checked studies, under half of them reflect an unresolved V gene, and why the rest are absent is not known. V and J calls and clone size are given by that table; D and trimming were obtained from the DNA. This sample lists some 220,000 clones; approximately 78% were detected once. Of the sample, less than 6% falls within the top ten clones.

One collaborating source in Seattle enrolled patients while the patients were actively infected and followed the patients over time throughout the course of disease. The collaborating institutions used their own protocols to collect whole blood in K2EDTA tubes. For TCRbeta analysis, collaborator samples were shipped as frozen whole blood, as isolated PBMCs, or as DNA extracted from either sample type. On this clone: It has no known antigen specificity. The input lacks base qualities; no much larger clone sits a single base away.

Inclusive of the bounding cysteine and phenylalanine, the CDR3 is 14 residues long. Only the CDR3 DNA is retained, 42 bases long and in frame from the first base. CDR1 and CDR2 were assigned from the germline V gene as MNHEY and SVGAGI. Trimming removed 7 bases from V and 0 bases from J; the gene matches leave 4 bases unexplained. Study-level results and caveats: How much clinical and demographic metadata was included differed by source and by participant, and the metadata was provided uncurated.

The chain links TRBV6-5 with TRBJ2-7, with 9 bases aligning to TRBD2. The clonotype comes from a woman in her seventies with COVID-19, enrolled during active disease. Sample: peripheral blood. The CDR3 is CASMSSGSSYEQYF. The bases read TGTGCCAGCATGAGTAGCGGGAGCTCCTACGAGCAGTACTTC.